The present T cell receptor (beta chain) was sequenced within a study of T cell responses to AZD1222 COVID-19 vaccine. Data came from immunoSEQ multiplex PCR; TCRdb stores just in-frame clones and leaves some out. This repertoire shows some 160,000 clones, roughly 89% found once; its top ten account for over 1.5%. The CDR3 has 16 amino acids. CDR1 is LGHNT, CDR2 FRNRAP, per germline. The V segment lost 7 bases and the J segment 0 bases; nucleotides outside the gene matches: 8. Sequences were derived from peripheral blood, sampled on day 0 of AZD1222 vaccination. The receptor comes from an adult in good health. The chain recombines TRBV12-5 with TRBJ1-5, with 8 bases fitting TRBD1. This CDR3 reads CASAAPGTGSNQPQHF. In DNA form, the CDR3 reads TGTGCTAGTGCCGCGCCGGGGACAGGTAGCAATCAGCCCCAGCATTTT.